One and the same sample provided the 19 T cell receptor beta chains below, sequenced in a study of radiation and T cells in renal cell carcinoma. Sequencing was performed with immunoSEQ multiplex PCR; in TCRdb, only in-frame clones are kept and a portion is missing. Of approximately 150,000 clones in the sample, around 88% are singletons; the top ten hold 17%. As for time point: blood 4 weeks post-SBRT, at nephrectomy. Treatment of the sample: 15 Gy SBRT to primary tumor, nephrectomy 4 weeks later. Source: blood, taken from a patient whose treatment included radiotherapy and nephrectomy. These receptors came from a woman between 50 and 59 years old with renal cell carcinoma.

The chain uses TRBV15 and TRBJ1-6; TRBD1 agrees at 8 bases. The CDR3 extends over 15 amino acids. Trimming took 0 bases from V and 8 from J; bases not matched to a gene: 3. CDR1 is LNHNV and CDR2 is YYDKDF in the germline V gene (reference sequence). DNA of the CDR3: TGTGCCACCAGCAGAGACGGACAGGGTGATTCACCCCTCCACTTT. This gives the protein CATSRDGQGDSPLHF.

V usage is TRBV11-2 and J usage is TRBJ2-5, with D perhaps matching TRBD1 (6 bases). The V end was cut by 0 bases, the J end by 4 bases, with 18 bases between. There are 17 residues in the CDR3. Looked up from germline, CDR1 is SGHAT and CDR2 is FQNNGV. In DNA form, the CDR3 reads TGTGCCAGCAGCTTAGAACACATGCAGGGGTGGAGAGAGACCCAGTACTTC. Its translation: CASSLEHMQGWRETQYF.

The genes are TRBV18 and TRBJ1-1; 7 bases are shared with TRBD1. Germline trimming cut 3 bases from V and 7 bases from J; bases unmatched to any gene: 14. Germline assignment: CDR1 KGHSH and CDR2 LQKENI. CDR3 length: 16 amino acids. DNA for the CDR3: TGTGCCAGCTCACCTTCCCAAGCAGGGGGTGGAGGTGAAGCTTTCTTT. This codes for CASSPSQAGGGGEAFF.

The chain joins TRBV6-1 to TRBJ2-3, with 12 bases identical to TRBD2. This CDR3 spans 20 amino acids. J was trimmed by 1 base and V by 2 bases; bases with no gene match: 13. Germline CDR1 and CDR2: MNHNS and SASEGT. The CDR3 is CASSEILAGGRAYGTDTQYF. CDR3 coding DNA: TGTGCCAGCAGTGAAATACTAGCGGGGGGCCGGGCCTATGGCACAGATACGCAGTATTTT.

The V and J genes are TRBV5-6 and TRBJ1-1; D unclear. CDR3 length: 12 amino acids. Germline V gene sequence: CDR1 SGHDT, CDR2 YYEEEE. Trimming left V 2 bases short and J 2 bases short, with 4 bases between. The CDR3 reads CASSFSNTEAFF. The CDR3 DNA reads TGTGCCAGCAGCTTTTCAAACACTGAAGCTTTCTTT. Variable domain in full (rest from reference TRBV5-6 and TRBJ1-1): DAGVTQSPTHLIKTRGQQVTLRCSPKSGHDTVSWYQQALGQGPQFIFQYYEEEERQRGNFPDRFSGHQFPNYSSELNVNALLLGDSALYLCASSFSNTEAFFGQGTRLTVV.

The genes are TRBV6-6 and TRBJ1-5; D is ambiguous. Germline V lookup: CDR1 MNHNY, CDR2 SVGAGI (reference sequence). V was pared by 6 bases and J by 0 bases, with 12 bases between. The CDR3 contains 15 residues. This chain's CDR3 is CASRASGNSNQPQHF. The CDR3 bases are TGTGCCAGCAGGGCTTCGGGGAATAGCAATCAGCCCCAGCATTTT.

The chain employs TRBV4-3 and TRBJ2-7; maybe TRBD2 (7 bases). The CDR3 contains 16 residues. Germline V lookup: CDR1 LGHNA, CDR2 YSLEER. V was cut by 0 bases and J by 6 bases, with 18 bases left in between. The CDR3 DNA is TGCGCCAGCAGCCAAGATGGAGGGGGGGCGCAACTCGAGCAGTACTTC. Translation: CASSQDGGGAQLEQYF.

This clone appeared once. V usage is TRBV7-9 and J usage is TRBJ2-4, with D possibly being TRBD2 (6 bases). CDR3 size: 16 residues. The germline gives CDR1 SEHNR, CDR2 FQNEAQ (reference sequence). The V gene lost 5 bases and the J gene lost 0 bases, with 14 bases spanning the gap. The CDR3 DNA reads TGTGCCAGCAGCATAGGACTAAATATAGCCAAAAACATTCAGTACTTC. This sequence encodes CASSIGLNIAKNIQYF.

The V and J genes are TRBV5-6 and TRBJ2-5; possibly TRBD2 for D (5 bases). V lost 3 bases to trimming and J lost 5 bases, with 11 bases between them. The CDR3 loop spans 13 amino acids. Germline V gene data show CDR1 as SGHDT and CDR2 as YYEEEE. CDR3 DNA: TGTGCCAGCAGCTACGACCCGGGGGAGACCCAGTACTTC. Translation: CASSYDPGETQYF.

CDR3 nucleotides: TGTGCCAGCAGCTCAACCGGGACTAGCGGGGGGATAGATACGCAGTATTTT. It specifies CASSSTGTSGGIDTQYF. The chain is built from TRBV5-5 and TRBJ2-3, with TRBD2 identical over 15 bases. Germline V lookup: CDR1 SGHKS, CDR2 YYEKEE (reference sequence). This CDR3 comprises 17 residues. V was pared by 3 bases and J by 5 bases, with 7 bases of the junction left unmatched.

This clone is a singleton in its sample. The gene calls are TRBV9 and TRBJ1-2, with no clear D. There are 14 residues in the CDR3. Trimming took off 5 bases at V and 0 bases at J, with 11 bases between the two ends. Germline values: CDR1 SGDLS, CDR2 YYNGEE. The CDR3 region is CASRSSTTNYGYTF. CDR3 DNA sequence: TGTGCCAGCAGGAGCTCCACCACTAACTATGGCTACACCTTC.

The V and J genes are TRBV5-1 and TRBJ1-4; TRBD1 matches 7 bases. The CDR3 is made up of 14 amino acids. The V segment lost 1 base and the J segment 8 bases; nucleotides outside the gene matches: 5. Germline assignment: CDR1 SGHRS and CDR2 YFSETQ. CDR3 sequence: CASSLSRQGEKLFF. The CDR3 coding sequence is TGCGCCAGCAGCTTGAGTCGACAGGGCGAAAAACTGTTTTTT.

The gene calls are TRBV7-2 and TRBJ2-7; perhaps TRBD2 as D (6 bases). The CDR3 is 15 residues long. Trimming cost V 6 bases and J 0 bases, with 15 bases left between them. Per germline, CDR1 SGHTA and CDR2 FQGNSA. The CDR3: CASRRGAGLSYEQYF. The CDR3 DNA is TGTGCCAGCAGACGCGGGGCGGGCCTCTCCTACGAGCAGTACTTC.

V gene TRBV7-2 combines with J gene TRBJ2-1; 7 bases map to TRBD2. With 5 bases clipped from V and 12 bases from J, the junction kept 13 bases outside the gene matches. Germline assignment: CDR1 SGHTA and CDR2 FQGNSA. This CDR3 region has 14 residues. CDR3 bases: TGTGCCAGCAGCCCAGCGACGGAGCGGGGTTCGCAGTTCTTC. Residues: CASSPATERGSQFF.

The chain recombines TRBV28 with TRBJ1-1; no firm D call. Trimming pared 6 bases from V and 6 bases from J, leaving 23 bases between. Germline V gene data show CDR1 as MDHEN and CDR2 as SYDVKM. The CDR3 is 16 residues long. For the CDR3, the DNA is TGTGCCAGCAGCCAACCCCCCGGCAGACCCTATCCTGAAGCTTTCTTT. Encoded protein: CASSQPPGRPYPEAFF.

In this sample, this clone turned up once. The chain recombines TRBV18 with TRBJ2-7, with D possibly being TRBD1 (6 bases). The germline V gene encodes CDR1 KGHSH and CDR2 LQKENI. Trimming stripped 6 bases from V and 0 bases from J, with 18 bases between. CDR3 size: 16 residues. DNA of the CDR3: TGTGCCAGCTCCGAGGCGGTAGGACAGAGCTCCTACGAGCAGTACTTC. Its translation: CASSEAVGQSSYEQYF.

J is TRBJ2-2 and V is TRBV6-5; D uncertain. V lost 7 bases and J 4 bases, leaving 10 bases between the germline ends. CDR3 length equals 13 residues. The germline gives CDR1 MNHEY, CDR2 SVGAGI. The CDR3 protein is CASIGVATGELFF. The CDR3 DNA reads as TGTGCCAGCATTGGGGTTGCCACCGGGGAGCTGTTTTTT.

In its sample, this clone was seen a few times. The chain is built from TRBV4-1 and TRBJ1-1; possibly TRBD1 for D (6 bases). This CDR3 spans 17 amino acids. CDR1 and CDR2 from the germline V gene are MGHRA and YSYEKL. Deletions cut 2 bases from V and 9 bases from J, with 25 bases between. The CDR3 coding sequence is TGCGCCAGCAGCCAACCCCGAGACGGCGGGGGCTTCGAAAAAGCTTTCTTT. Translation: CASSQPRDGGGFEKAFF.

The V gene is TRBV28, the J gene TRBJ1-2; D perhaps matches TRBD1 (5 bases). In germline, CDR1 is MDHEN, CDR2 SYDVKM. V gave up 5 bases and J gave up 8 bases, with 15 bases separating them. The CDR3 covers 13 residues. CDR3 in DNA: TGTGCCAGCAGTCCCACTCCGGGGGAGGGCTACACCTTC. Residues: CASSPTPGEGYTF.